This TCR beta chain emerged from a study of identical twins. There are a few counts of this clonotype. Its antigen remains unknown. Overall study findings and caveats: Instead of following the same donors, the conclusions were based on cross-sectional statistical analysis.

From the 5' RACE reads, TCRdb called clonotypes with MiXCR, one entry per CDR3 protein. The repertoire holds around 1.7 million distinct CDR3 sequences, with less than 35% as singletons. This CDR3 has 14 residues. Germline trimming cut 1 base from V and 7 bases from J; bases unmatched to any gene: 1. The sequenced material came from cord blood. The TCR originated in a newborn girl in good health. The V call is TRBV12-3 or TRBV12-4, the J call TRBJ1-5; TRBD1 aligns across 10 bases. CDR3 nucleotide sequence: TGTGCCAGCAGTTTAGAGACAGGGGGCCAGCCCCAGCATTTT. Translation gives CASSLETGGQPQHF.